This T cell receptor beta chain emerged from a study of T cells in Graves' hyperthyroidism and ophthalmopathy. Whole-study findings and limits: From stable hyperthyroidism, ophthalmopathy was set apart by a 13 V-J model. Also found in blood were most expanded thyroid clonotypes above 0.001.

Comments on this clonotype: As yet, its antigen is unknown. The junction differs from germline at one of its ends, possibly a read error.

Germline V gives CDR1 MGHDK, CDR2 SYGVNS. The CDR3 length is 15 residues. Amplification of TCR beta CDR3 regions was performed using RNA transcripts as template. In the first-round RT-PCR of the TCR CDR3, the HTBI primer set was used. TCRdb reanalysed the multiplex PCR reads using MiXCR and keeps one entry per CDR3 protein. The table shows around 660,000 distinct CDR3 sequences, with over 40% occurring only once. Orbital computed tomography, thyroid ultrasound, serum thyroxine and TRAb, and clinical symptoms together informed the diagnoses. The TCR sequence derives from an adult man with Graves' disease, either hyperthyroidism or ophthalmopathy (not recorded which). V and J are TRBV25-1 and TRBJ1-5; D possibly corresponds to TRBD1 (6 bases). What was sequenced was peripheral blood or thyroid tissue (not recorded which). This chain's CDR3 is CASSQEQGWNQPQHF. The CDR3 coding sequence is TGCGCCAGCAGCCAAGAGCAGGGGTGGAATCAGCCCCAGCATTTT.